This TCR beta chain originates from a study of T cell changes during pregnancy in multiple sclerosis. Only in-frame clones appear in the TCRdb table, and some are missing; sequencing was by immunoSEQ multiplex PCR. In the table there are over 80,000 clones, roughly 95% of which are singletons. CDR3 length equals 14 residues. Trimming left V 1 base short and J 1 base short, with 6 bases between. Germline V CDR1 and CDR2: MNHEY, SVGAGI. J is TRBJ2-3 and V is TRBV6-5, with a possible D match to TRBD1 (5 bases). The input for sequencing was peripheral blood, taken in the third trimester of pregnancy. The receptor was derived from a female donor in good health, enrolled as a control in a pregnancy study. This CDR3 is CASSYLTGTDTQYF. CDR3 DNA: TGTGCCAGCAGTTACTTGACAGGCACAGATACGCAGTATTTT.